This T cell receptor (beta chain) was identified during a study of cytomegalovirus exposure and HLA in healthy donors. In the PCR, 60 Vbeta and 13 Jbeta primers were used. As originally analysed: Later, roughly 86 million unique TCR beta chains were counted in an analysis, and around 11 million of them were shared. Assay: immunoSEQ multiplex PCR; the TCRdb copy retains only in-frame clones and omits some. V, J and clone size reflect that table, while D and trimming were determined from the DNA. The repertoire holds 100,000 to 120,000 clones, approximately 84% seen once, with approximately 2% in the top ten. A note on this clone: Antigen unknown.

Study observations and caveats: Cytomegalovirus-associated TCR beta chains were listed, numbering 164. Later analysis revealed greater clonal expansion in HLA-associated TCR beta chains than in equally common others. Rarity characterized most TCR sequences, yet some public TCRs appeared in many donors.

Germline lookup yields CDR1 SNHLY and CDR2 FYNNEI. The V segment lost 0 bases and the J segment 3 bases; nucleotides outside the gene matches: 5. There are 16 residues in the CDR3. The source of this sequence is a man in his forties or fifties in good health and CMV-seronegative. The chain has TRBV2 and TRBJ1-5; 7 bases line up with TRBD1. Sequenced input: PBMCs. The CDR3: CASSEADRVINQPQHF. DNA for the CDR3: TGTGCCAGCAGTGAAGCAGACAGGGTAATCAATCAGCCCCAGCATTTT.